This TCR beta chain appears in the sequencing data of a study of regulatory T cells in long-lasting Graves disease (dated by TCRdb to the early 2020s). In the study overall: Antithyroid drugs had been taken for less than 3 months by newly diagnosed Graves' disease patients. Patients with persistent Graves' disease were compared with patients with newly diagnosed Graves' disease using TCR sequencing and RNA sequencing of peripheral blood. The study was conducted in China and was registered as a clinical trial. A total of roughly 33 samples were covered by TCR sequencing, comprising approximately 13 persistent and around 20 newly diagnosed Graves' disease patients.

Interpreted using the paper, the time point label stands for: newly diagnosed GD, antithyroid drugs for less than 3 months. RNA was extracted from PBMCs in TRIzol for both TCR sequencing and RNA sequencing. The diagnosis of Graves' disease followed American Thyroid Association guidelines. Recruitment of patients was carried out at an endocrinology department in Xi'an, China. Each patient gave approximately 8.8 milliliters of peripheral blood, collected in an EDTA anticoagulant tube. Ficoll Paque Plus density gradient separation was used to isolate PBMCs, and no additional T cell sorting was done. An Agilent 2100 Bioanalyzer and agarose gel were used to check RNA quality, and a NanoDrop 2000 was used to measure RNA concentration. Receptor libraries were prepared by multiplex PCR. Instrument used: Illumina HiSeq 4000. iRepertoire HTBI primers and Arm-PCR amplification of CDR3 regions were used to construct TCR beta libraries. Before sequencing, the PCR products went through gel purification. In the authors' own workflow: Gene usage analysis of CDR3 amino acid clonotypes used the approximately 62 TRBV and more than 13 TRBJ segments found across samples. COPE and FqMerger were used to merge the filtered high-quality paired reads into contigs. BLAST was used to align contigs to IMGT TRBV, TRBD and TRBJ reference genes, and CDR3 was defined according to IMGT. Highly expanded clones were defined as clonotypes with a frequency above 0.1%. Shannon entropy served as the measure of repertoire diversity, while the Gini coefficient captured V-J evenness. A clonotype was considered public if more than one individual shared it. The public reads were run again by TCRdb, first through fastp at Q25 and then through MiXCR, and only productive beta chains were kept. Each record represents a unique CDR3 protein, reported with the most common genes and DNA among its rows. TCRdb's processing, not the study's, gives the V and J calls here. For this sample the table gives 550,000 to 700,000 distinct CDR3 sequences, of which 15% to 20% were detected only once. The ten biggest clones cover about 12% of the sample.

A remark on this clonotype: The antigen it recognizes is unknown. The record has no base qualities; no much larger clone is one base away.

The CDR3, cysteine through phenylalanine, is 14 amino acids long. The kept DNA is CDR3 alone, 42 bases in frame from the first base. CDR1 MGHRA and CDR2 YSYEKL were looked up in the germline V gene. The junction shows trimming of 3 bases on V and 2 bases on J, and the gene matches do not reach 3 bases of it. Results and caveats for the whole study, not just this receptor: The authors acknowledged the small sample size as a limitation that may reduce accuracy. Lower TCR Shannon entropy and fewer highly expanded clones were observed in persistent Graves' disease patients than in newly diagnosed patients, which suggested clonal expansion. More public clonotypes were shared among persistent patients (over 2,500) than among newly diagnosed patients (roughly 1,000). Persistent disease showed preferential use of TRBV28, TRBJ1-2 and TRBJ2-5, whereas newly diagnosed disease favored TRBV20-1 and TRBJ2-1. Peripheral blood alone was examined, since thyroid tissue, which constituted the primary lesion, could not be accessed. Sequencing and analysis were limited to the TCR beta chain.

This sample also belongs to another study, concerning T cells in Graves' hyperthyroidism and ophthalmopathy. The second study's paper adds: Graves' hyperthyroidism was defined as stable when no progression to ophthalmopathy occurred over 18 months of follow-up. Hyperthyroidism patients were newly diagnosed, with disease duration under 2 months, and aged 18 to 65 years. Exclusion was applied to patients with uncontrolled infections, other autoimmune diseases, pregnancy or lactation. Diagnoses were established on the basis of clinical symptoms, serum thyroxine and TRAb, thyroid ultrasound, and orbital computed tomography. The first round of RT-PCR for the TCR CDR3 was performed with the HTBI primer set and the Qiagen OneStep RT-PCR kit. Most expanded thyroid clonotypes (frequency above 0.001) were also detected in blood, a finding suggesting that blood repertoires may reflect thyroid immune responses. A 13 V-J signature model separated ophthalmopathy from stable hyperthyroidism, with around 91% sensitivity and 81.08% specificity in cross-validation and 80%/75% in testing. In validation, the model predicted progression to ophthalmopathy a median of about 6.8 months before onset, with approximately 71% sensitivity and about 72% specificity. To identify TCR V-J signatures that set the groups apart, the researchers used a discovery cohort of 90 to 100 patients, made up of roughly 40 with Graves' ophthalmopathy and about 60 with stable Graves' hyperthyroidism. Prospective prediction of ophthalmopathy was tested in an independent validation cohort of about 19 hyperthyroidism patients and 17 patients who later progressed to ophthalmopathy. The 90 or so discovery patients were randomly split 7:3 into training and test sets. Thyroid tissue and blood T-cell repertoires from six Graves' hyperthyroidism patients were also compared in the study. Once sampling was done, hyperthyroidism patients were given methimazole at a starting dose of 30 mg daily, whereas ophthalmopathy patients were given high-dose intravenous methylprednisolone. A second multiplex PCR round built the libraries, followed by size selection and purification. Paired-end sequencing of the libraries was performed with 100 bp reads on an Illumina HiSeq2000. SOAPnuke was used to process the raw data, throwing out any read that contained adapters or uncalled bases, had a mean Phred below 15, or lacked an exact constant-primer or identifier match. High-quality paired reads were merged using COPE v1.2.5, and each unique nucleotide sequence was defined as a clonotype. Clonotypes were aligned to IMGT TRBV, TRBD and TRBJ reference segments using MiTCR v1.1. The analysis included only V-J combinations with a frequency above 0.0001, which together covered over 98% of the repertoires. A TCS score was defined as the ratio of F50 (clonal expansion) to E x V (chaos), with BLOSUM62-based TCRdist applied between CDR3 peptides within each V-J. Welch's t-statistics and random forest reduced 500 to 650 V-J features to about 13, which were used in a naive Bayes classifier (R e1071). No statistical method was used to fix the sample size in advance, and group allocation was not hidden from the investigators. TCR Vbeta CDR3 sequencing of 120 to 150 peripheral blood samples (43 ophthalmopathy, 75 to 85 hyperthyroidism and some 17 progressor patients) is reported in the paper.

The sequence joins TRBV4-1 to TRBJ2-7, and 8 junctional nucleotides match TRBD2. The sequence derives from a man younger than 30 with Graves disease. Donor details come from another sample of the same person, matched by shared clones. This specimen consisted of peripheral blood mononuclear cells (PBMCs), obtained at new diagnosis, from a patient treated with antithyroid drugs. The CDR3 sequence is CASSQMRGAYEQYF. The nucleotides read TGCGCCAGCAGCCAGATGCGGGGGGCCTACGAGCAGTACTTC.